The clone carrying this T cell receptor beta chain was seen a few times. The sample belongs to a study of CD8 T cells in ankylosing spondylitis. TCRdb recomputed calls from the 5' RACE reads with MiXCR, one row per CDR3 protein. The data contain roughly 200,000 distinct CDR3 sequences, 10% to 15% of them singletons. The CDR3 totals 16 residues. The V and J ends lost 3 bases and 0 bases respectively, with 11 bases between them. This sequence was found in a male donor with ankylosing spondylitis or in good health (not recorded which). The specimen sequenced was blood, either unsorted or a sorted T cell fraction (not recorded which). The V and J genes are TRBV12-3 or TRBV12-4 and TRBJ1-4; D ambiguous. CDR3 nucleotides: TGTGCCAGCAGTTTCCCGGGGTGGCCAACTAATGAAAAACTGTTTTTT. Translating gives CASSFPGWPTNEKLFF.